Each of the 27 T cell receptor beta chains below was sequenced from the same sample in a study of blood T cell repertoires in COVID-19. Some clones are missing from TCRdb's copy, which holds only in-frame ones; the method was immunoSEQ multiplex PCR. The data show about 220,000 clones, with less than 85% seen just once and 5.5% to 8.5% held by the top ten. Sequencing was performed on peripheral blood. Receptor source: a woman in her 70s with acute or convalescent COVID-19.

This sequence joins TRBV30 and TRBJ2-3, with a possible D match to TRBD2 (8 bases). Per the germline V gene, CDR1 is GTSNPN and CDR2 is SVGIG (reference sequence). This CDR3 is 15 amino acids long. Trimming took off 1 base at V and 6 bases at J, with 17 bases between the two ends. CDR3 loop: CAWSEGAGGTDTQYF. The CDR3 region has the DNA TGTGCCTGGAGTGAGGGGGCGGGGGGTACGGATACGCAGTATTTT.

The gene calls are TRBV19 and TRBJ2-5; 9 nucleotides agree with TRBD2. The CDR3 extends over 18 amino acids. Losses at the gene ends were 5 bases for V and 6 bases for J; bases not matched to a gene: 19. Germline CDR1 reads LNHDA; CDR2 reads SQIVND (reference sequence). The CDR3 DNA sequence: TGTGCCAGTAGTCCGCAGGGGGTAGCGGGGGCGCAGCTCAAGACCCAGTACTTC. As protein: CASSPQGVAGAQLKTQYF.

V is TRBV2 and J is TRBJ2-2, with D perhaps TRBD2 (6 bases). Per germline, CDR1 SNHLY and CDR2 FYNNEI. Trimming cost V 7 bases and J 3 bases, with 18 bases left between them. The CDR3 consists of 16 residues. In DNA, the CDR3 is TGTGCCAGCACACTCGGGACTCCCCGGGACACCGGGGAGCTGTTTTTT. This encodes CASTLGTPRDTGELFF.

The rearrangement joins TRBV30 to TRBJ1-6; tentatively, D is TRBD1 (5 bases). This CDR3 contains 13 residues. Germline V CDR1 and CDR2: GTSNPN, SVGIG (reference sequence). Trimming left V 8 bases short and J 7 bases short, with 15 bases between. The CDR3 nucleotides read TGTGCCGGGGACTCCACCGGGAATTCACCCCTCCACTTT. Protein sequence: CAGDSTGNSPLHF.

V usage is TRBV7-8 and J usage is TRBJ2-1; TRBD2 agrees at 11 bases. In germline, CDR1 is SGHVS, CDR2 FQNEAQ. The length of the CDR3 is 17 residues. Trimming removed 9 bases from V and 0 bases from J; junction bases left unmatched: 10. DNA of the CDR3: TGTGCCAGTCTAGCGGGGGGACTTATTAGCTCCTACAATGAGCAGTTCTTC. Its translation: CASLAGGLISSYNEQFF.

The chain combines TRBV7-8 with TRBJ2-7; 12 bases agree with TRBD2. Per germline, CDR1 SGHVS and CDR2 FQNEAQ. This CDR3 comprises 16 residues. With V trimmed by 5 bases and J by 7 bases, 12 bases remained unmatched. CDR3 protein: CASSELLAGGRGEQYF. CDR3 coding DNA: TGTGCCAGCAGCGAGCTACTAGCGGGGGGAAGGGGGGAGCAGTACTTC.

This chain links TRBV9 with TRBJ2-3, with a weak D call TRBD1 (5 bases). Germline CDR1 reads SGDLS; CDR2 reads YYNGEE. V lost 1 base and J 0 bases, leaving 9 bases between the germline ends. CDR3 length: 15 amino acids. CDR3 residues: CASSVQGWSTDTQYF. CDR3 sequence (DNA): TGTGCCAGCAGCGTACAGGGTTGGAGCACAGATACGCAGTATTTT.

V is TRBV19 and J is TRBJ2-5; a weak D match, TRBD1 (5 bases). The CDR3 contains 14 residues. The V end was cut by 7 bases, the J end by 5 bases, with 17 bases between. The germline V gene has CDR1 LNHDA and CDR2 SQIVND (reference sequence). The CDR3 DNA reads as TGTGCCAGTACAAGACAAGGGGCACTCGAGACCCAGTACTTC. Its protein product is CASTRQGALETQYF.

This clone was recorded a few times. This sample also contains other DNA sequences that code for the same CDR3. CDR3: CASSPRQGAGETQYF. The CDR3 DNA is TGTGCCAGCAGTCCCCGACAGGGGGCGGGGGAGACCCAGTACTTC. The chain joins TRBV27 to TRBJ2-5, with TRBD1 identical over 10 bases. J gave up 5 bases and V 5 bases, and 8 bases lay outside the gene matches. Germline V gene data show CDR1 as MNHEY and CDR2 as SMNVEV (reference sequence). There are 15 residues in the CDR3.

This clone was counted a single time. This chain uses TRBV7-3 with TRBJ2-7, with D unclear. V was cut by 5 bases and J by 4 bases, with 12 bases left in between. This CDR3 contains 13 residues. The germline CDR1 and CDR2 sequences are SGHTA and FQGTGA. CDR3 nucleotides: TGTGCCAGCAGCCCTACCCCCCCGTACGAGCAGTACTTC. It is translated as CASSPTPPYEQYF.

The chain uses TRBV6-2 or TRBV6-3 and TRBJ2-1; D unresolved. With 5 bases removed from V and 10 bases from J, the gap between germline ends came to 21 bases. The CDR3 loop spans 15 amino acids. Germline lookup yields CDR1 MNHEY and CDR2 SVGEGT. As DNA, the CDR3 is TGTGCCAGCAGTCCGCGCCCGGTGATATCTTGGGAGCAGTTCTTC. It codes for CASSPRPVISWEQFF.

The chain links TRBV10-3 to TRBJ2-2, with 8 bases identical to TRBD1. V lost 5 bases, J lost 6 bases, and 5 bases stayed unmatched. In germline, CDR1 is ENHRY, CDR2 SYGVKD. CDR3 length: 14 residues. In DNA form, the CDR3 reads TGTGCCATCAGTCCCGGGACAGGCGCCGGGGAGCTGTTTTTT. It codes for CAISPGTGAGELFF.

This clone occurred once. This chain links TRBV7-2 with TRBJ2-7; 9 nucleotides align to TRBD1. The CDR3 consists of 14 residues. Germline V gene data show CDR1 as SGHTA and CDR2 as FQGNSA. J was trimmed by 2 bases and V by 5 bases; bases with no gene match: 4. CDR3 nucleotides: TGTGCCAGCAGCCCACGGACAGGGGCCTACGAGCAGTACTTC. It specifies CASSPRTGAYEQYF.

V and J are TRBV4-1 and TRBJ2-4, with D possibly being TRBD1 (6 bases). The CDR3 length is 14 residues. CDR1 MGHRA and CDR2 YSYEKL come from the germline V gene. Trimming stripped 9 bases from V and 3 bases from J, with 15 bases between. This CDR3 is CARRTGCYKNIQYF. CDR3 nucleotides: TGCGCCAGAAGAACAGGGTGTTACAAAAACATTCAGTACTTC.

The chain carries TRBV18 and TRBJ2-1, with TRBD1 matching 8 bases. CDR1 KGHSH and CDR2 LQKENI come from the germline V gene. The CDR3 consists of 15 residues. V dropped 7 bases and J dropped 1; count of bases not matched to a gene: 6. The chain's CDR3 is CASLQQGDSYNEQFF. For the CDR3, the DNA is TGTGCCAGCTTACAACAGGGGGATTCCTACAATGAGCAGTTCTTC.

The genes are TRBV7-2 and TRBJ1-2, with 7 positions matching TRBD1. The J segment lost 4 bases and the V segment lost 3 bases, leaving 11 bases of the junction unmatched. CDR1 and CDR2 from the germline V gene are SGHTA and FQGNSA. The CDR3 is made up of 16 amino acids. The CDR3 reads CASSLGVTGNAYGYTF. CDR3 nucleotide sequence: TGTGCCAGCAGCTTGGGGGTGACAGGGAATGCCTATGGCTACACCTTC. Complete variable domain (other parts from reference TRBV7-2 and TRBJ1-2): GAGVSQSPSNKVTEKGKDVELRCDPISGHTALYWYRQSLGQGLEFLIYFQGNSAPDKSGLPSDRFSAERTGGSVSTLTIQRTQQEDSAVYLCASSLGVTGNAYGYTFGSGTRLTVV.

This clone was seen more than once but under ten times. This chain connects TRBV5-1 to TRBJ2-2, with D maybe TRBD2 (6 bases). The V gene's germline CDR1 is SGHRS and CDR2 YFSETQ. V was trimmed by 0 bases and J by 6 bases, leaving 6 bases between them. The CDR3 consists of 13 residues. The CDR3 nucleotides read TGCGCCAGCAGCTTGGGGGAGGCCGGGGAGCTGTTTTTT. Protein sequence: CASSLGEAGELFF.

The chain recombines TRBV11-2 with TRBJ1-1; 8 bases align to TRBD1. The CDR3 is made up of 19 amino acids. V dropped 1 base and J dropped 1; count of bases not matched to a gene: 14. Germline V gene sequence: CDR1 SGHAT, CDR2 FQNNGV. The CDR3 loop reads CASSLAPAGTGGRNTEAFF. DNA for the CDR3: TGTGCCAGCAGCTTAGCACCCGCGGGTACAGGGGGAAGGAACACTGAAGCTTTCTTT.

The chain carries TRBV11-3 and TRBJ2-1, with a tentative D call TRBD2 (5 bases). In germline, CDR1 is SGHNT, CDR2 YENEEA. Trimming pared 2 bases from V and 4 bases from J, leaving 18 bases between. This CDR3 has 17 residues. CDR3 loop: CASSLRAGGNHYNEQFF. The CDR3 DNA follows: TGTGCCAGCAGCTTAAGAGCTGGAGGTAACCATTACAATGAGCAGTTCTTC. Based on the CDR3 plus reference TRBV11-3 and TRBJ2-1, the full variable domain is EAGVVQSPRYKIIEKKQPVAFWCNPISGHNTLYWYLQNLGQGPELLIRYENEEAVDDSQLPKDRFSAERLKGVDSTLKIQPAELGDSAVYLCASSLRAGGNHYNEQFFGPGTRLTVL.

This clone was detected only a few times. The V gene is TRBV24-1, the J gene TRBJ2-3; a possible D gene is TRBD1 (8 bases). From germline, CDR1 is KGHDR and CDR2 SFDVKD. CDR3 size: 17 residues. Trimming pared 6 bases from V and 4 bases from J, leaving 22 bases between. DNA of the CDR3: TGTGCCACCAGTCTCAACGGGAGGACAGGGAAAGCAGATACGCAGTATTTT. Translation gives CATSLNGRTGKADTQYF.

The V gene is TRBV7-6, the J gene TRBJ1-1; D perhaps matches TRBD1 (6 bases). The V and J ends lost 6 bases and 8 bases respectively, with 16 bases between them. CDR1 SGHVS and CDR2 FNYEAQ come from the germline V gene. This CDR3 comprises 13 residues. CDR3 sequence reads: CASSPYIDREAFF. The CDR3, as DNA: TGTGCCAGCAGTCCTTATATCGACAGGGAAGCTTTCTTT. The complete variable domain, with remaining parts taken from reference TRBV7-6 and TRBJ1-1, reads GAGVSQSPRYKVTKRGQDVALRCDPISGHVSLYWYRQALGQGPEFLTYFNYEAQQDKSGLPNDRFSAERPEGSISTLTIQRTEQRDSAMYRCASSPYIDREAFFGQGTRLTVV.

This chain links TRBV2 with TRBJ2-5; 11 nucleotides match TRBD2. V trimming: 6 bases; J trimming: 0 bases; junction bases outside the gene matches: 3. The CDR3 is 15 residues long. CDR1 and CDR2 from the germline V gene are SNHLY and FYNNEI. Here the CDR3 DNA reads TGTGCCAGCAGCGGACTAGCGGGTTACCAAGAGACCCAGTACTTC. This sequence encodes CASSGLAGYQETQYF.

CDR3 coding DNA: TGTGCCAGCAGTTCCCCCGGGACTTGGGGAGATACGCAGTATTTT. Its translation: CASSSPGTWGDTQYF. V is TRBV6-2 or TRBV6-3 and J is TRBJ2-3; perhaps TRBD2 as D (6 bases). Per germline, CDR1 MNHEY and CDR2 SVGEGT. Trimming took off 4 bases at V and 5 bases at J, with 16 bases between the two ends. This CDR3 has 15 residues.

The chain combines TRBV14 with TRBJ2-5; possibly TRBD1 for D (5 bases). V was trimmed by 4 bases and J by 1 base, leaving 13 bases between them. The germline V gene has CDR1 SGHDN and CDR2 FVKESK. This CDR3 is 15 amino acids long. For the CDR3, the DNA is TGTGCCAGCAGCCCCGCCCTAGGGGCCCAAGAGACCCAGTACTTC. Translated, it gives CASSPALGAQETQYF.

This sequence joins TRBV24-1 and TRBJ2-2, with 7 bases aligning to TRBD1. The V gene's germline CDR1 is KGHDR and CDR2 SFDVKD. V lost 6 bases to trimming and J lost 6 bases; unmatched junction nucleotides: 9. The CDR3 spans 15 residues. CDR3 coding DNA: TGTGCCACCAGTCCCTACAGGGGATCCGCCGGGGAGCTGTTTTTT. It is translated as CATSPYRGSAGELFF.

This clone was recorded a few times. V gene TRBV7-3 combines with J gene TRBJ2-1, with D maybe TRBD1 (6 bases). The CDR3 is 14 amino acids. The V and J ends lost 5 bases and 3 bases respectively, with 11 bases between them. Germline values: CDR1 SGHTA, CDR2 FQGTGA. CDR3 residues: CASSPGHLYNEQFF. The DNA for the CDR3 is TGTGCCAGCAGCCCGGGACACCTCTACAATGAGCAGTTCTTC.

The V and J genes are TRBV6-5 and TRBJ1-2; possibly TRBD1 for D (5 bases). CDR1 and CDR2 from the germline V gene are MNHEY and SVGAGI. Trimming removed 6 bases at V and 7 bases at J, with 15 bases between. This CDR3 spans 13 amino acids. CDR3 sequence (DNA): TGTGCCAGCAGGATAACGATTCAGGGTGGCTACACCTTC. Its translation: CASRITIQGGYTF.